This TCR beta chain was retrieved from a study of shared clonotypes between healthy human individuals (dated by TCRdb to the early 2020s). For the study in its entirety: Three men and two women, aged 18 to 49 years, made up the cohort. For each donor, three plates each were used for CD4 naive and CD4 memory, two plates were used for CD8 naive, and one plate was used for CD8 memory. Blood TCR repertoires of roughly five healthy adults were deeply sequenced to estimate repertoire size and the extent of clonotype sharing between individuals. To increase sequencing depth and limit assay-specific biases, different laboratories used diverse techniques to prepare libraries and sequence TCR repertoires. Between about 0.85 and 9.5 billion PBMCs per donor were obtained by leukapheresis. The paper as a whole reports these results and caveats: Sharing across a few donors was observed for roughly 5% of naive CD4, 3% to 3.5% of naive CD8, 2.3% of memory CD4, and roughly 0.4% of memory CD8 clonotypes. Higher generation probabilities were observed for clonotypes shared by all four sorted-subset donors than for non-shared clonotypes. Because the study included a small number of donors, the genetic and exposure-history diversity represented was limited. Only blood was sampled, and tissue TCR repertoires likely differ from those in blood. Incomplete sequencing was indicated by rarefaction of sorted-subset datasets, despite the large sequencing depth. Pairwise subsampling indicated that sequencing depth was expected to affect the degree of clonotype sharing among donors. Naive subsets generally had larger estimated clonotype richness than memory subsets did.

Using the deep immunoSEQ assay, TCR CDR3 regions were amplified from genomic DNA by multiplex PCR. Genomic DNA extracted from each cell subset was distributed evenly over all wells of several immunoSEQ 96-well plates, and each plate served as one replicate. Each replicate PCR for sorted subsets received approximately 220 ng genomic DNA, equal to roughly 30,000 T cell genomes. Purified libraries were measured with a Qubit 3.0 fluorometer, size-checked on a Bioanalyzer 2100, and measured again with the KAPA Library Quantification kit. Every immunoSEQ 96-well plate was sequenced on a separate single-read 150-cycle Illumina NextSeq 550 flow cell. The published analysis was carried out like this. Because the immunoSEQ output included only junctional sequences and no quality scores, the filtering could not be the same as the filtering used for full-length reads. Sequences were annotated with PyIR, a Python wrapper for IgBLAST v1.9, and V/J genes and CDR3 were assigned using IMGT germline references. Reads were filtered out if the reads had weak V/J assignments (E-value above 1e-6), no CDR3, stop codons, out-of-frame junctions, or ambiguous translated residues. V3J clonotypes were defined as sequences sharing the same inferred V gene, J gene, and CDR3 amino acid sequence. To compute the percentage overlap between repertoires, the number of shared unique clonotypes was divided by the size of the smaller repertoire. Repertoire richness was assessed with RTK rarefaction, the Chao1 estimator, and Recon v2.1 estimates of unobserved clonotypes. OLGA was used to compute generation probabilities for all TCRbeta clonotypes that the gDNA method yielded from a handful of donors. Imported from immuneACCESS, the table was reduced by TCRdb to in-frame sequences with V and J called. These copies leave out some clones; in studies compared against another copy, an unresolved V gene accounts for under half, and the cause of the remainder is not known. That table is the source of V, J and clone size, and D and trimming were worked out from the DNA. This sample is represented by about 2 million clones; 90% to 95% of them were singletons. More than 0.1% of the sample comes from the top ten.

Concerning this clone itself: The antigen it binds to is not known. No per-base quality is available; no much larger clone lies one base away.

CDR1 and CDR2, looked up from the germline V gene, are KGHSH and LQKENI. After removal of 5 bases from V and 3 bases from J, the junction retains 11 bases not matched to a gene. From cysteine to phenylalanine, the CDR3 is 16 amino acids long. The entry retains the CDR3 DNA only, 48 bases that are in frame from base 1. The donors were healthy, HIV-negative adults with no recently reported acute infections or vaccinations. All donors were Caucasian adults living in Nashville, Tennessee, USA. CD4+ T cells were enriched through magnetic negative selection, after which naive cells were positively selected on CD45RA and the remaining negative fraction served as the memory subset. Blood was obtained by leukapheresis, after which PBMCs were separated by Ficoll-Histopaque density gradient centrifugation and cryopreserved in liquid nitrogen vapor phase. Purity and quantity of every magnetically sorted T cell population were checked by analytical flow cytometry. Genomic DNA was isolated from every sorted fraction and measured by UV absorbance on a Nanodrop 2000c.

Material: naive CD4+ T cells sorted from blood. In the paper's terms, the cell subset or site label means: CD45RA+ positively selected. This clonotype was obtained from a man younger than 35 in good health. Here the chain combines TRBV18 and TRBJ2-7, with 9 junctional bases fitting TRBD2. CDR3 sequence: CASSTRLAETDYEQYF. Here is the DNA: TGTGCCAGCTCAACCCGACTAGCGGAGACAGACTACGAGCAGTACTTC.